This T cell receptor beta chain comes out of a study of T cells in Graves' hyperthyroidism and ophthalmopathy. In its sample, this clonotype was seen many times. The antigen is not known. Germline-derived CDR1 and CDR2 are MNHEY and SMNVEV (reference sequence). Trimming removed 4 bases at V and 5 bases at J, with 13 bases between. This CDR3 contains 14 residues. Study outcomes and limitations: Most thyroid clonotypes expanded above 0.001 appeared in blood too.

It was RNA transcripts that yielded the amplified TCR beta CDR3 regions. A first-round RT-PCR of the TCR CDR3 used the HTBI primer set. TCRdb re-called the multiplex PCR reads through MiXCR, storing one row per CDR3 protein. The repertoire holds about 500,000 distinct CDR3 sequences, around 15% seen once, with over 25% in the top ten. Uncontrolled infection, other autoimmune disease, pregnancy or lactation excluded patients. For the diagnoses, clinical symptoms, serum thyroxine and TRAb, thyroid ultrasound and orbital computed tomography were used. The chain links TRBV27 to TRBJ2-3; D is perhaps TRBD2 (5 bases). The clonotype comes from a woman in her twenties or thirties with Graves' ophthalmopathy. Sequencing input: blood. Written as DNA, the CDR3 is TGTGCCAGCAGTTCGGTAGGAGGCGTAGATACGCAGTATTTT. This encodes CASSSVGGVDTQYF.